Following are 25 T cell receptor beta chains from one sample sequenced in a study of blood T cell repertoires in COVID-19. Generated by immunoSEQ multiplex PCR, the TCRdb table keeps only in-frame clones and is missing some. Of approximately 230,000 clones detected, 85% to 90% appear once; the ten largest clones hold 4.1%. Sequenced sample: PBMCs or T cells enriched from blood (not recorded which). Source of these receptors: a woman between 25 and 40 years old who had recovered from COVID-19.

The chain couples TRBV7-2 to TRBJ2-1; TRBD2 matches 13 bases. V lost 5 bases and J lost 8; bases outside the gene matches: 6. Germline V gene sequence: CDR1 SGHTA, CDR2 FQGNSA. The CDR3 sequence is 15 residues long. The CDR3 reads CASSPGLAGVHEQFF. CDR3 nucleotides: TGTGCCAGCAGCCCAGGACTAGCGGGAGTGCATGAGCAGTTCTTC.

The V call is TRBV28, the J call TRBJ2-1, with D maybe TRBD1 (5 bases). With 1 base removed from V and 5 bases from J, the gap between germline ends came to 15 bases. This CDR3 has 16 residues. In germline, CDR1 is MDHEN, CDR2 SYDVKM. The CDR3 sequence: CASSLSARVRHNEQFF. The CDR3 nucleotides are TGTGCCAGCAGTTTATCTGCCAGGGTGAGGCACAATGAGCAGTTCTTC.

V gene TRBV28 combines with J gene TRBJ2-3; 8 bases align to TRBD2. Germline CDR1 MDHEN, CDR2 SYDVKM. This CDR3 has 15 amino acids. With V trimmed by 6 bases and J by 3 bases, 8 bases remained unmatched. The CDR3 protein is CASSPGLVGTDTQYF. CDR3 bases: TGTGCCAGCAGCCCGGGACTAGTTGGGACAGATACGCAGTATTTT.

The rearrangement uses TRBV5-1 and TRBJ2-7, with 9 positions matching TRBD2. This CDR3 contains 15 residues. Unmatched junction bases numbered 4, after V lost 1 base and J lost 2 bases. Per the germline V gene, CDR1 is SGHRS and CDR2 is YFSETQ. DNA for the CDR3: TGCGCCAGCAGCTTGAATAGCGGGAGTCCCTACGAGCAGTACTTC. It encodes CASSLNSGSPYEQYF.

This chain links TRBV11-2 with TRBJ2-7; maybe TRBD1 (5 bases). Trimming stripped 0 bases from V and 3 bases from J, with 9 bases between. CDR1 and CDR2 from the germline V gene are SGHAT and FQNNGV. The CDR3 length is 14 residues. The CDR3 DNA is TGTGCCAGCAGCTTAGACGTCCAGGGCTACGAGCAGTACTTC. Translated: CASSLDVQGYEQYF.

The chain joins TRBV7-8 to TRBJ1-6; D remains ambiguous. Germline V gives CDR1 SGHVS, CDR2 FQNEAQ. The CDR3 spans 16 residues. Trimming took off 4 bases at V and 7 bases at J, with 17 bases between the two ends. CDR3 nucleotide sequence: TGTGCCAGCAGCTCTTTGAACGGGGAGAGAAATTCACCCCTCCACTTT. It yields the protein CASSSLNGERNSPLHF.

CDR3 amino acids: CASAYRTGREKLFF. CDR3 sequence (DNA): TGTGCCAGTGCATATAGGACAGGGCGAGAAAAACTGTTTTTT. The V and J genes are TRBV19 and TRBJ1-4; 8 bases align to TRBD1. The CDR3 spans 14 residues. Germline-derived CDR1 and CDR2 are LNHDA and SQIVND (reference sequence). With V trimmed by 8 bases and J by 8 bases, 10 bases remained unmatched.

The chain is built from TRBV29-1 and TRBJ1-2, with TRBD1 identical over 10 bases. J gave up 2 bases and V 5 bases, and 11 bases lay outside the gene matches. The germline V gene has CDR1 SQVTM and CDR2 ANQGSEA. The CDR3 sequence is 16 residues long. CDR3 bases: TGCAGCGTTACGAGACAGGGGGCGCCGGAGAACTATGGCTACACCTTC. This sequence encodes CSVTRQGAPENYGYTF.

The chain recombines TRBV28 with TRBJ1-5, with a possible D match to TRBD1 (6 bases). The V end lost 2 bases, the J end lost 5 bases, and 10 bases lay between the germline ends. The CDR3 is 14 residues long. Germline V gives CDR1 MDHEN, CDR2 SYDVKM. CDR3 sequence: CASSLTRGYQPQHF. In DNA form, the CDR3 reads TGTGCCAGCAGTTTAACCAGGGGATATCAGCCCCAGCATTTT.

This rearrangement joins TRBV19 to TRBJ1-1; D unclear. From germline, CDR1 is LNHDA and CDR2 SQIVND (reference sequence). V lost 3 bases and J 6 bases, leaving 11 bases between the germline ends. The CDR3 is made up of 13 amino acids. For the CDR3, the DNA is TGTGCCAGTAGTATTGGGTTCGGGGCTGAAGCTTTCTTT. Translated, it gives CASSIGFGAEAFF.

V usage is TRBV28 and J usage is TRBJ2-3, with D tentatively TRBD2 (5 bases). V was cut by 9 bases and J by 1 base, with 20 bases left in between. CDR3 length equals 16 residues. The germline gives CDR1 MDHEN, CDR2 SYDVKM. The DNA of the CDR3 is TGTGCCAGAGTGATCCCCATACGGGGAGGCACAGATACGCAGTATTTT. This gives the protein CARVIPIRGGTDTQYF. The full variable domain, in which reference TRBV28 and TRBJ2-3 provide the parts outside the CDR3, is DVKVTQSSRYLVKRTGEKVFLECVQDMDHENMFWYRQDPGLGLRLIYFSYDVKMKEKGDIPEGYSVSREKKERFSLILESASTNQTSMYLCARVIPIRGGTDTQYFGPGTRLTVL.

This chain connects TRBV11-2 to TRBJ1-1; D is uncertain. V gave up 0 bases and J gave up 4 bases, with 9 bases separating them. Germline CDR1 is SGHAT and CDR2 is FQNNGV. This CDR3 contains 14 residues. The CDR3 DNA follows: TGTGCCAGCAGCTTAGATAGCGGTGCCACTGAAGCTTTCTTT. Protein sequence: CASSLDSGATEAFF.

The chain recombines TRBV19 with TRBJ2-7, with 7 positions matching TRBD1. The CDR3 is 13 amino acids. The trim removed 9 bases at V and 0 bases at J, leaving 5 bases unmatched. From germline, CDR1 is LNHDA and CDR2 SQIVND (reference sequence). The CDR3 DNA is TGTGCCAGCCAGGGGGATTTCTCCTACGAGCAGTACTTC. This sequence encodes CASQGDFSYEQYF.

This sequence joins TRBV28 and TRBJ1-1; D is unclear. V gave up 3 bases and J gave up 4 bases, with 6 bases separating them. Germline CDR1 is MDHEN and CDR2 is SYDVKM. CDR3 length: 12 amino acids. The CDR3 is CASSFSSTEAFF. The CDR3 DNA reads as TGTGCCAGCAGTTTTTCGAGCACTGAAGCTTTCTTT.

The J gene is TRBJ1-1, the V gene TRBV7-8, with TRBD1 matching 9 bases. Germline lookup yields CDR1 SGHVS and CDR2 FQNEAQ. The CDR3 spans 15 residues. Losses at the gene ends were 5 bases for V and 3 bases for J; bases not matched to a gene: 7. In DNA, the CDR3 is TGTGCCAGCAGCACGGGACAGGGTTCCTACACTGAAGCTTTCTTT. This translates into CASSTGQGSYTEAFF.

The rearrangement joins TRBV20-1 to TRBJ2-7; 7 nucleotides align to TRBD1. With 3 bases clipped from V and 3 bases from J, the junction kept 11 bases outside the gene matches. The CDR3 covers 15 residues. Germline V CDR1 and CDR2: DFQATT, SNEGSKA (reference sequence). The CDR3: CSASTTGTSYYEQYF. The CDR3 coding sequence is TGCAGTGCTAGTACGACAGGGACAAGTTACTACGAGCAGTACTTC.

CDR3 in amino acids: CASSDGGTEAFF. CDR3 bases: TGTGCCAGCAGCGACGGGGGCACTGAAGCTTTCTTT. The J gene is TRBJ1-1, the V gene TRBV5-6; D is possibly TRBD1 (5 bases). The V gene lost 4 bases and the J gene lost 4 bases, with 8 bases spanning the gap. The germline V gene encodes CDR1 SGHDT and CDR2 YYEEEE. The CDR3 sequence is 12 residues long.

To note about this clone: This CDR3 is also generated by other DNA sequences in the sample. This rearrangement joins TRBV6-1 to TRBJ1-2; TRBD1 is a possible D gene (5 bases). Germline loops: CDR1 MNHNS, CDR2 SASEGT. The CDR3 is 14 amino acids. Trimming took 3 bases from V and 2 from J, leaving 10 bases between them. The CDR3 DNA is TGTGCCAGCAGTGAGACAGCTACCAACTATGGCTACACCTTC. This encodes CASSETATNYGYTF.

V and J are TRBV5-1 and TRBJ2-3; 10 bases line up with TRBD2. Germline lookup yields CDR1 SGHRS and CDR2 YFSETQ. Trimming at V came to 3 bases and at J to 6 bases, leaving 13 bases not matched to a gene. The length of the CDR3 is 17 residues. CDR3 DNA sequence: TGCGCCAGCAGCTCCTCGTTTGGTAGCGGGAGGTCCGATACGCAGTATTTT. It specifies CASSSSFGSGRSDTQYF.

The chain recombines TRBV28 with TRBJ2-7, with a weak D call TRBD2 (6 bases). The CDR3 contains 11 residues. The V gene's germline CDR1 is MDHEN and CDR2 SYDVKM. The V gene lost 4 bases and the J gene lost 5 bases, with 6 bases spanning the gap. CDR3 nucleotide sequence: TGTGCCAGCAGTTGGGGGGACGAGCAGTACTTC. Residues: CASSWGDEQYF.

The rearrangement uses TRBV15 and TRBJ1-2; TRBD1 matches 7 bases. The germline V gene encodes CDR1 LNHNV and CDR2 YYDKDF (reference sequence). V gave up 6 bases and J gave up 6 bases; unmatched junction bases: 13. There are 15 residues in the CDR3. The CDR3 is CATSARLGGQHGYTF. For the CDR3, the DNA is TGTGCCACCAGTGCGAGGCTGGGGGGACAGCATGGCTACACCTTC.

The genes are TRBV27 and TRBJ2-6, with TRBD1 as a possible D gene (6 bases). The CDR3 covers 17 residues. Germline V gene lookup returns CDR1 MNHEY and CDR2 SMNVEV (reference sequence). Trimming stripped 5 bases from V and 1 base from J, with 15 bases between. Here the CDR3 DNA reads TGTGCCAGCAGTCCGGTGGGACATTCGTCTGGGGCCAACGTCCTGACTTTC. It is translated as CASSPVGHSSGANVLTF.

The chain carries TRBV5-1 and TRBJ1-3; D unclear. The V end was cut by 1 base, the J end by 4 bases, with 15 bases between. The CDR3 runs to 16 residues. Germline values: CDR1 SGHRS, CDR2 YFSETQ. The CDR3 is CASSLYRLARGNTIYF. The CDR3 DNA reads as TGCGCCAGCAGCTTGTACAGACTAGCGAGGGGAAACACCATATATTTT.

For the CDR3, the DNA is TGTGCCAGCAGTCCACAGGACAGAGCCACCTATGGCTACACCTTC. As protein: CASSPQDRATYGYTF. The V call is TRBV28, the J call TRBJ1-2; perhaps TRBD1 as D (6 bases). This CDR3 contains 15 residues. V lost 5 bases, J lost 4 bases, and 17 bases lay in between. Germline-derived CDR1 and CDR2 are MDHEN and SYDVKM.

The CDR3 DNA reads TGTGCCAGCAGCTCTAGACAGTTATACGGGGAGCTGTTTTTT. This sequence encodes CASSSRQLYGELFF. V usage is TRBV5-4 and J usage is TRBJ2-2, with D possibly TRBD1 on 5 matching bases. The CDR3 runs to 14 residues. Germline assignment: CDR1 SGHNT and CDR2 YYREEE (reference sequence). Trimming removed 3 bases from V and 7 bases from J, with 13 bases in between.